This T cell receptor beta chain came from a study of beta chain features in type 1 diabetes. Study results and limitations: VDJ junctions from patients with type 1 diabetes contained fewer insertions and more deletions. People with Type 1 diabetes carried modestly yet significantly shorter TCRB CDR3s in all four CD4+ subsets.

Every sorted population was more than 98% pure. The V gene lost 1 base and the J gene lost 7 bases, with 8 bases spanning the gap. The germline CDR1 and CDR2 sequences are SGHTA and FQGNSA. The CDR3 consists of 13 residues. The whole isolated RNA underwent reverse transcription, so sequencing captured expressed TCRB transcripts. TCRdb's copy holds only in-frame clones and misses some; the assay was immunoSEQ multiplex PCR. The sample lists 600,000 to 700,000 clones; 9.5% to 15% were seen once. This clone was found a few times. Its antigen is not known. The same CDR3 is also encoded by other DNA sequences in this sample.

The clonotype originates from a young man with type 1 diabetes. Sequencing input: naive CD4+ T cells from blood. This chain links TRBV7-2 with TRBJ2-1; D possibly matches TRBD1 or TRBD2 (5 bases each). The CDR3 loop reads CASSLVGVNEQFF. The CDR3 nucleotides read TGTGCCAGCAGCTTAGTGGGGGTTAATGAGCAGTTCTTC.